A selection of T cell receptor beta chains follows, all from one sample in a study of CD8 T cells in ankylosing spondylitis. Via MiXCR, TCRdb re-called the 5' RACE reads, giving one row per CDR3 protein. In the table there are around 450,000 distinct CDR3 sequences, about 25% of which are singletons. Sample: blood, either unsorted or a sorted T cell fraction (not recorded which). The receptors stem from a male donor with ankylosing spondylitis. CDR3s include the opening cysteine and the closing phenylalanine or tryptophan. The D gene is left open where the match is weak. Clone size, where shown, is once, few, many, or a class for clones that have expanded.

V	D	J	size	CDR3	DNA
TRBV7-8	TRBD2	TRBJ2-3	.	CASSLGAAGTTHSTDTQYF	TGTGCCAGCAGCTTAGGGGCTGCCGGGACTACCCATAGCACAGATACGCAGTATTTT
TRBV7-2	.	TRBJ2-5	few	CASSPRSYRETQYF	TGTGCCAGCAGCCCGAGATCCTACCGAGAGACCCAGTACTTC
TRBV6-1	TRBD1	TRBJ2-3	.	CASSGLGGQVTDTQYF	TGTGCCAGCAGTGGACTTGGGGGACAGGTCACAGATACGCAGTATTTT
TRBV25-1	TRBD2	TRBJ2-2	few	CASSDGLVGYTGELFF	TGTGCCAGCAGTGATGGACTAGTGGGGTACACCGGGGAGCTGTTTTTT
TRBV5-5	.	TRBJ2-3	.	CASSVGDPDTQYF	TGTGCCAGCAGCGTGGGAGATCCAGATACGCAGTATTTT
TRBV20-1	TRBD1	TRBJ2-7	.	CSARDIQGAREQYF	TGCAGTGCTAGAGATATCCAGGGGGCGCGTGAGCAGTACTTC
TRBV27	.	TRBJ2-3	few	CASSFVTAADTQYF	TGTGCCAGCAGTTTTGTTACGGCCGCGGATACGCAGTATTTT
TRBV28	TRBD1	TRBJ1-5	.	CASSSTPRQGANQPQHF	TGTGCCAGCAGCTCCACCCCGCGACAGGGGGCGAATCAGCCCCAGCATTTT
TRBV20-1	TRBD2	TRBJ2-5	few	CSARDASGRRETQYF	TGCAGTGCTAGAGATGCGAGCGGGAGGAGGGAGACCCAGTACTTC
TRBV5-1	.	TRBJ1-2	many	CASSLESVNYGYTF	TGCGCCAGCAGCTTGGAGTCGGTTAACTATGGCTACACCTTC
TRBV20-1	.	TRBJ2-5	.	CSARDFGYPQETQYF	TGCAGTGCTAGAGATTTTGGGTACCCGCAAGAGACCCAGTACTTC
TRBV14	TRBD2	TRBJ2-1	once	CASSQLTSPSSRGQFF	TGTGCCAGCAGCCAATTGACTAGCCCAAGCTCCCGGGGGCAGTTCTTC
TRBV27	.	TRBJ1-2	.	CASRRQATHYGYTF	TGTGCCAGCAGGCGACAGGCAACTCACTATGGCTACACCTTC
TRBV5-1	.	TRBJ1-3	few	CASSPMASGNTIYF	TGCGCCAGCTCTCCAATGGCGTCTGGAAACACCATATATTTT
TRBV12-3/TRBV12-4	.	TRBJ2-1	.	CASSFRGAVPYNEQFF	TGTGCCAGCAGTTTTCGCGGCGCGGTCCCCTACAATGAGCAGTTCTTC
TRBV29-1	.	TRBJ2-3	.	CSVVEGRTDTQYF	TGCAGCGTTGTTGAGGGAAGGACAGATACGCAGTATTTT
TRBV5-1	TRBD1	TRBJ2-5	many	CASRRGNRDRGLETQYF	TGCGCCAGCAGACGTGGTAACCGGGACAGGGGGTTGGAGACCCAGTACTTC
TRBV7-2	.	TRBJ2-7	.	CASSLKSGAWEQYF	TGTGCCAGCAGCTTAAAAAGCGGCGCCTGGGAGCAGTACTTC
TRBV5-1	TRBD2	TRBJ2-3	.	CASSNGGSRSTDTQYF	TGCGCCAGCAGCAACGGCGGGAGTCGGAGCACAGATACGCAGTATTTT
TRBV5-1	.	TRBJ2-5	few	CASSFSPQETQYF	TGCGCCAGCAGCTTCTCACCCCAAGAGACCCAGTACTTC
TRBV3-1	.	TRBJ2-1	.	CASSQARLQNNEQFF	TGTGCCAGCAGCCAAGCCCGTCTTCAAAACAATGAGCAGTTCTTC
TRBV20-1	.	TRBJ2-2	.	CSARGQGTGELFF	TGCAGTGCTAGAGGACAAGGGACCGGGGAGCTGTTTTTT
TRBV11-1	.	TRBJ2-6	.	CASSARGLRFSGANVLTF	TGTGCCAGCAGCGCCAGAGGGCTGAGGTTCTCTGGGGCCAACGTCCTGACTTTC
TRBV28	.	TRBJ1-5	.	CASSNYRDQPQHF	TGTGCCAGCAGTAATTACAGGGATCAGCCCCAGCATTTT
TRBV20-1	.	TRBJ1-5	few	CSARQDYSNQPQHF	TGCAGTGCTAGACAGGATTATAGCAATCAGCCCCAGCATTTT
TRBV12-3/TRBV12-4	.	TRBJ2-5	.	CASSESVTAQYF	TGTGCCAGCAGTGAGAGTGTCACGGCCCAGTACTTC
TRBV5-1	.	TRBJ2-3	.	CASSLTYDTDTQYF	TGCGCCAGCAGCCTGACCTACGACACAGATACGCAGTATTTT
TRBV20-1	.	TRBJ2-3	.	CSARVYAGTSTDTQYF	TGCAGTGCTAGAGTTTACGCGGGAACGAGCACAGATACGCAGTATTTT
TRBV5-1	TRBD2	TRBJ2-5	many	CASSSGGRGQETQYF	TGCGCCAGCAGTTCTGGCGGGAGAGGACAAGAGACCCAGTACTTC
TRBV20-1	TRBD2	TRBJ2-7	.	CSALPGTSGTNEQYF	TGCAGTGCTCTACCCGGGACTAGCGGGACAAACGAGCAGTACTTC
TRBV19	.	TRBJ2-3	.	CASSIGRRTDTQYF	TGTGCCAGTAGCATTGGACGCCGCACAGATACGCAGTATTTT
TRBV20-1	.	TRBJ1-2	few	CSSSLRVRTNYGYTF	TGCAGTTCATCCTTGAGGGTCCGAACGAACTATGGCTACACCTTC
TRBV7-6	TRBD2	TRBJ2-5	.	CASSPRDLAGSETQYF	TGTGCCAGCAGCCCCCGCGATCTAGCGGGATCAGAGACCCAGTACTTC
TRBV28	.	TRBJ2-3	.	CASTPLPRADTQYF	TGTGCCAGCACCCCACTCCCGAGGGCAGATACGCAGTATTTT
TRBV20-1	TRBD1	TRBJ1-5	.	CSASLQGAGQPQHF	TGCAGTGCTAGTCTACAGGGGGCCGGACAGCCCCAGCATTTT
TRBV5-1	TRBD1	TRBJ2-3	.	CASGSTGGSADTQYF	TGCGCCAGCGGGTCGACAGGGGGAAGCGCAGATACGCAGTATTTT
TRBV6-1	TRBD1	TRBJ1-2	few	CASSRDRSSSNYGYTF	TGTGCCAGCAGTAGGGACAGGTCTTCGAGTAACTATGGCTACACCTTC
TRBV5-1	.	TRBJ2-5	.	CASSLEGGSWTQYF	TGCGCCAGCAGCCTGGAGGGGGGATCCTGGACCCAGTACTTC
TRBV5-6	TRBD2	TRBJ2-2	few	CASSASGTTGELFF	TGTGCCAGCTCAGCTAGCGGGACCACCGGGGAGCTGTTTTTT
TRBV2	TRBD1	TRBJ1-5	once	CASTDPGTDQPQHF	TGTGCCAGCACCGACCCCGGGACAGATCAGCCCCAGCATTTT
TRBV5-1	TRBD2	TRBJ2-1	few	CASSTSGDNEQFF	TGCGCCAGCAGTACTAGCGGGGACAATGAGCAGTTCTTC
TRBV29-1	.	TRBJ2-3	few	CSVVRYYLPTDTQYF	TGCAGCGTCGTCCGGTACTACCTTCCCACAGATACGCAGTATTTT
TRBV4-2	TRBD1	TRBJ1-1	.	CASSRTGQWEAFF	TGTGCCAGCAGCCGGACAGGGCAGTGGGAAGCTTTCTTT
TRBV18	.	TRBJ2-2	few	CASSPMSPTVNTGELFF	TGTGCCAGCTCACCAATGTCACCAACCGTAAACACCGGGGAGCTGTTTTTT
TRBV7-9	.	TRBJ2-1	few	CASSLMSNEQFF	TGTGCCAGCAGCTTAATGAGCAATGAGCAGTTCTTC
TRBV6-1	.	TRBJ1-1	.	CASRDRQRDNTEAFF	TGTGCCAGCAGGGACCGTCAGCGGGACAACACTGAAGCTTTCTTT
TRBV27	.	TRBJ2-5	.	CASSLWASQETQYF	TGTGCCAGCAGTTTATGGGCTAGCCAAGAGACCCAGTACTTC
TRBV7-2	TRBD2	TRBJ2-1	few	CASSPHGRGYNEQFF	TGTGCCAGCAGTCCTCATGGGCGGGGGTACAATGAGCAGTTCTTC
TRBV15	.	TRBJ1-2	.	CATSRDETRLGYTF	TGTGCCACCAGCCGAGACGAGACCCGGCTGGGCTACACCTTC
TRBV11-2	TRBD1	TRBJ1-2	.	CASSLPDRGLTWADYGYTF	TGTGCCAGCAGCTTACCAGACAGGGGTCTTACATGGGCCGACTATGGCTACACCTTC
TRBV20-1	TRBD1	TRBJ2-5	few	CSAPNTGTGGETQYF	TGCAGTGCCCCCAACACCGGGACAGGGGGCGAGACCCAGTACTTC